The T cell receptor beta chain described here comes from a study of post-analysis software for immune sequencing data. Study-wide background: The cohort encompassed relapsing-remitting, secondary progressive and progressive-relapsing multiple sclerosis disease courses.

The CDR3 is 16 residues long. Germline CDR1 MGHDK, CDR2 SYGVNS. This clonotype has a single count. The antigen is undetermined. Study-wide findings and caveats: TRBV5-6, TRBV5-1 and TRBV20-1 belonged to a set of about five TRBV segments that were more frequent in patients than controls. F measure showed strong co-clustering of same-batch samples. Diversity measured as normalized Chao1 was significantly lower in multiple sclerosis patients than in controls.

Built from TCR beta cDNA, the libraries had unique molecular identifiers in them. TCRdb used MiXCR to reprocess the PCR reads, holding one entry per CDR3 protein. The sample holds 800,000 to 950,000 distinct CDR3 sequences, approximately 50% seen once. The sequence was obtained from a girl aged 5-17 years with multiple sclerosis. The V gene is TRBV25-1, the J gene TRBJ2-5, with a possible D match to TRBD2 (7 bases). Near its end, the DNA agrees better with TRBJ2-7, so the J call may be wrong. Sequencing was done on a sample of blood. The CDR3: CASSDQRGGSIYEQYF. CDR3 in DNA: TGTGCCAGCAGTGATCAGAGGGGGGGCTCAATCTACGAGCAGTACTTC.